The rows below give T cell receptor beta chains drawn from one sample of a study of T-cell memory formation after mild COVID-19. TCRdb re-derived calls from the 5' RACE reads in MiXCR, one entry per CDR3 protein. The sample has under 200,000 distinct CDR3 sequences, roughly 28% seen once. Sequences were obtained from PBMCs or a T cell subset sorted from them (not recorded which). The receptors come from an adult woman who had mild COVID-19 (a few samples of this study predate the infection). Cell type and time point are not known. The CDR3 runs from the conserved cysteine through the conserved F or W.

V gene	J gene	CDR3 protein
TRBV6-5	TRBJ1-6	CASRPDGRSGPLHF
TRBV28	TRBJ2-1	CASSLGTASDEQFF
TRBV20-1	TRBJ1-1	CSASDPMRVGTEAFF
TRBV4-1	TRBJ2-1	CASSQDERSNEQFF
TRBV6-2/TRBV6-3	TRBJ2-1	CASSPPGLALSF
TRBV4-2	TRBJ2-7	CASSQEPHGRDYEQYF
TRBV15	TRBJ2-5	CATSRAESGLLRTQYF
TRBV29-1	TRBJ2-3	CSVEGASGGVSTDTQYF
TRBV19	TRBJ2-7	CASSIRSGTPYEQYF
TRBV2	TRBJ2-1	CASSEHRSSYNEQFF
TRBV29-1	TRBJ2-5	CSVRSVVETQYF
TRBV29-1	TRBJ2-7	CSVEGGPTGSYEQYF
TRBV12-3/TRBV12-4	TRBJ2-3	CASSQGWETDTQYF
TRBV7-8	TRBJ1-2	CASSVVSTYGYTF
TRBV20-1	TRBJ1-4	CSARPGVTPGKLFF
TRBV7-6	TRBJ2-4	CASSLWVAGVTLKNIQYF
TRBV20-1	TRBJ2-2	CSAKGLAGGNTGELFF
TRBV5-1	TRBJ2-3	CASSGVADTQYF
TRBV13	TRBJ2-7	CASSFDRSQYF
TRBV18	TRBJ2-3	CASSPALYTDTQYF
TRBV19	TRBJ2-7	CASSRSWSYEQYF
TRBV5-6	TRBJ2-1	CASSWGMGNEQFF
TRBV20-1	TRBJ2-1	CSARDSGGYNEQFF
TRBV11-2	TRBJ2-4	CASSSRLAEAKNIQYF
TRBV2	TRBJ2-1	CASSEQVTRGNEQFF
TRBV29-1	TRBJ2-7	CSVEEGGRVGQYF
TRBV5-1	TRBJ2-1	CASSLAFDHPFF
TRBV7-3	TRBJ2-5	CASSLAEQETQYF
TRBV11-2	TRBJ2-3	CASSSLAGGGDTQYF
TRBV15	TRBJ2-5	CATSITKETHYF
TRBV4-3	TRBJ1-2	CASSQKKKAGTGGGYTF
TRBV9	TRBJ1-4	CASSVALGQDNEKLFF
TRBV24-1	TRBJ2-1	CATSDTGRAKEQFF
TRBV2	TRBJ2-1	CASKGLSMQFF
TRBV6-5	TRBJ2-6	CASSRLWSGANVLTF
TRBV7-9	TRBJ1-6	CASSSGQGDSPLHF
TRBV6-6	TRBJ1-1	CASSRQGRGTQAFF
TRBV9	TRBJ2-2	CASSETSGNFGGELFF
TRBV10-3	TRBJ1-2	CAISEQGVYGYTF
TRBV9	TRBJ2-3	CASSAGDGNTQYF
TRBV12-3/TRBV12-4	TRBJ2-2	CASRRQGAPTGELFF
TRBV21-1	TRBJ2-4	CASSKVGQGENIQYF
TRBV6-6	TRBJ1-1	CASSYPDRVDTEAFF
TRBV2	TRBJ2-7	CASSLNGGLYEQYF